A single sample is the source of the 28 T cell receptor beta chains below, sequenced in a study of T cell clonality in common variable immunodeficiency. Clones were sequenced by immunoSEQ multiplex PCR, and TCRdb holds only the in-frame ones, with some missing. This sample comprises roughly 58,000 clones, none seen once only. The sequencing input was peripheral blood mononuclear cells. The receptor source for this set is a person between 18 and 69 years old in good health.

This clone showed up many times. Sequencing ends 3 residues short of the CDR3 end; the germline J gene provides the rest. The chain is built from TRBV12-3 or TRBV12-4 and TRBJ2-5, with 16 bases matching TRBD2. The J segment lost 2 bases and the V segment lost 5 bases, leaving 8 bases of the junction unmatched. This CDR3 is 18 amino acids long. The part of the CDR3 DNA that was read is TGTGCCAGCAGTGTAGGGACTAGCGGGAGGGGAGGGCAAGAGACC. Translating gives CASSVGTSGRGGQET. The whole CDR3 reads CASSVGTSGRGGQETQYF.

The table lists this clone with many counts. The DNA ends 3 residues before the CDR3 does, and the rest of the CDR3 is filled in from the germline J gene. This chain links TRBV7-2 with TRBJ1-6; TRBD1 matches at 10 bases. The V gene end was trimmed by 4 bases and the J gene end by 6 bases; junction bases not matched to a gene: 3. Germline V CDR1 and CDR2: SGHTA, FQGNSA. The CDR3 has 15 residues. CDR3 DNA, as far as it was read: TGTGCCAGCAGCTCGACAGGGGGCGGTAATTCACCC. This codes for CASSSTGGGNSP. The entire CDR3 reads CASSSTGGGNSPLHF.

As concerns this clone: The read ends 3 residues shy of where the CDR3 ends; the end is completed using the germline J gene. V is TRBV14 and J is TRBJ2-5, with 7 bases identical to TRBD2. Per germline, CDR1 SGHDN and CDR2 FVKESK. V lost 1 base, J lost 4 bases, and 3 bases stayed unmatched. The CDR3 length is 14 residues. The CDR3 DNA, read in part, is TGTGCCAGCAGCCAAGGACTAGCAGGAGAGACC. Translating it yields CASSQGLAGET. The full CDR3 is CASSQGLAGETQYF. Together with reference TRBV14 and TRBJ2-5, the CDR3 gives the full variable domain: EAGVTQFPSHSVIEKGQTVTLRCDPISGHDNLYWYRRVMGKEIKFLLHFVKESKQDESGMPNNRFLAERTGGTYSTLKVQPAELEDSGVYFCASSQGLAGETQYFGPGTRLLVL.

This clone was counted ten times or more. The read terminates 3 residues before the CDR3 end, so the remaining end is supplied by the germline J gene. The chain is built from TRBV15 and TRBJ2-1; 14 positions match TRBD2. The CDR3 sequence is 15 residues long. V trimming: 8 bases; J trimming: 9 bases; junction bases outside the gene matches: 9. Germline V gene lookup returns CDR1 LNHNV and CDR2 YYDKDF (reference sequence). Incomplete CDR3 DNA: TGTGCCACCTCTAAGGGACTAGCGGGAGTTGGTGAG. Amino acids: CATSKGLAGVGE. The whole CDR3 protein is CATSKGLAGVGEQFF.

This clone has ten or more counts. The CDR3 end is not reached by the read, which stops 3 residues before it; the germline J gene fills it in. This chain connects TRBV5-4 to TRBJ1-1; a possible D gene is TRBD1 (5 bases). Germline CDR1 SGHNT, CDR2 YYREEE (reference sequence). The CDR3 consists of 14 residues. V dropped 1 base and J dropped 4 bases, with 11 bases sitting between them. The CDR3 region is CASSLIQGGTEAFF. CDR3 bases read: TGTGCCAGCAGCTTGATTCAGGGTGGCACTGAA.

This clone was recorded at least ten times. The DNA ends 3 residues before the CDR3 does, and the rest of the CDR3 is filled in from the germline J gene. This sequence joins TRBV5-5 and TRBJ2-7; 11 bases are a match to TRBD1. Germline trimming cut 4 bases from V and 3 bases from J; bases unmatched to any gene: 6. CDR1 is SGHKS, CDR2 YYEKEE, per germline (reference sequence). CDR3 length: 15 residues. This CDR3 is CASSSTGTGGYEQYF. CDR3 bases read: TGTGCCAGCAGCAGTACCGGGACAGGGGGCTACGAG. The full variable domain, with the rest looked up from reference TRBV5-5 and TRBJ2-7, is DAGVTQSPTHLIKTRGQQVTLRCSPISGHKSVSWYQQVLGQGPQFIFQYYEKEERGRGNFPDRFSARQFPNYSSELNVNALLLGDSALYLCASSSTGTGGYEQYFGPGTRLTVT.

At least ten counts were recorded for this clone. The read ends 3 residues before the CDR3 terminus; that terminus is restored from the germline J gene. The chain recombines TRBV5-4 with TRBJ1-2; no clear D gene. Trimming stripped 0 bases from V and 4 bases from J, with 7 bases between. Germline V CDR1 and CDR2: SGHNT, YYREEE (reference sequence). This CDR3 has 13 amino acids. The CDR3 here is CASSLEQIYGYTF. CDR3 DNA, as far as it was read: TGTGCCAGCAGCTTGGAACAGATCTATGGC. Full variable domain (outside the CDR3, taken from reference TRBV5-4 and TRBJ1-2): ETGVTQSPTHLIKTRGQQVTLRCSSQSGHNTVSWYQQALGQGPQFIFQYYREEENGRGNFPPRFSGLQFPNYSSELNVNALELDDSALYLCASSLEQIYGYTFGSGTRLTVV.

This clone was seen many times. The read gets to within 3 residues of the CDR3 end, and the germline J gene fills in the rest. The chain joins TRBV20-1 to TRBJ2-1; the match to TRBD2 covers 14 bases. V lost 8 bases to trimming and J lost 5 bases; unmatched junction nucleotides: 11. The CDR3 has 16 residues. Germline CDR1 DFQATT, CDR2 SNEGSKA (reference sequence). CDR3 amino acids: CSQRTSGRSGHNEQFF. CDR3 DNA, as far as it was read: TGCAGTCAGAGGACTAGCGGGAGGTCAGGGCACAATGAG.

At least ten counts were recorded for this clone. The read terminates 3 residues ahead of where the CDR3 ends, so the germline J gene completes it. V and J are TRBV5-1 and TRBJ1-1, with 12 bases identical to TRBD1. After removal of 4 bases from V and 5 bases from J, the junction contained 6 bases not matched to a gene. From germline, CDR1 is SGHRS and CDR2 YFSETQ. This CDR3 comprises 15 residues. The sequenced CDR3 bases are TGCGCCAGCAGCCGGGACAGGGGGCTGGGAACTGAA. Its translation: CASSRDRGLGTE. The whole CDR3 protein is CASSRDRGLGTEAFF. Together with reference TRBV5-1 and TRBJ1-1, the CDR3 gives the full variable domain: KAGVTQTPRYLIKTRGQQVTLSCSPISGHRSVSWYQQTPGQGLQFLFEYFSETQRNKGNFPGRFSGRQFSNSRSEMNVSTLELGDSALYLCASSRDRGLGTEAFFGQGTRLTVV.

This clone has ten or more counts. The read falls 3 residues short of the CDR3 end, and the missing part is taken from the germline J gene. The gene calls are TRBV11-2 and TRBJ2-1; D may be TRBD1 (5 bases). The V gene lost 4 bases and the J gene lost 8 bases, with 9 bases spanning the gap. The CDR3 sequence is 12 residues long. In germline, CDR1 is SGHAT, CDR2 FQNNGV. CDR3 protein: CASSSDSYEQFF. The CDR3 bases that were read are TGTGCCAGCAGCTCTGACAGTTATGAG.

This clone was seen repeatedly, ten times or more. CDR3 bases read: TGTGCCAGCTCATTTGGACTCGCGAACACCGGGGAG. Amino acids: CASSFGLANTGE. The CDR3 in full is CASSFGLANTGELFF. The J gene is TRBJ2-2, the V gene TRBV18; weak D call: TRBD2 (5 bases). The read gets to within 3 residues of the CDR3 end, and the germline J gene fills in the rest. Trimming cost V 5 bases and J 0 bases, with 10 bases left between them. From germline, CDR1 is KGHSH and CDR2 LQKENI. The CDR3 loop spans 15 amino acids.

This clone showed up many times. The read is 3 residues too short to cover the CDR3 end, so that end is filled in from the germline J gene. The chain is built from TRBV5-1 and TRBJ2-7, with 7 nucleotides matching TRBD2. Per the germline V gene, CDR1 is SGHRS and CDR2 is YFSETQ. The ends lost 4 bases at V and 4 bases at J; junction bases unmatched: 14. CDR3 length: 16 amino acids. The CDR3 sequence: CASSPAPPSGMYEQYF. CDR3 DNA, as far as it was read: TGCGCCAGCAGCCCAGCCCCTCCAAGCGGGATGTACGAG.

This clone occurred many times. The CDR3 extends 3 residues past the end of the read, so its final part is completed from the germline J gene. The chain is built from TRBV19 and TRBJ2-5; possibly TRBD2 for D (6 bases). The CDR3 loop spans 16 amino acids. Trimming took off 3 bases at V and 7 bases at J, with 21 bases between the two ends. Germline V gene data show CDR1 as LNHDA and CDR2 as SQIVND (reference sequence). The CDR3 here is CASSIAAGTTGGTQYF. The sequenced part of the CDR3 DNA is TGTGCCAGTAGTATTGCGGCGGGAACAACCGGGGGGACC.

At least ten counts were recorded for this clone. The read terminates 3 residues before the CDR3 end, so the remaining end is supplied by the germline J gene. This chain uses TRBV11-3 with TRBJ1-1; D remains unclear. This CDR3 is built from 13 residues. The V gene's germline CDR1 is SGHNT and CDR2 YENEEA. V lost 6 bases and J 4 bases, leaving 12 bases between the germline ends. CDR3 DNA (partial): TGTGCCAGCAGTCGACATAAGGGCACTGAA. It encodes CASSRHKGTE. The full CDR3 reads CASSRHKGTEAFF.

Comment on this clone: From the germline J gene comes the end of the CDR3, since the read stops 3 residues before it. This chain links TRBV6-2 or TRBV6-3 with TRBJ1-4; D remains ambiguous. The CDR3 has 15 amino acids. The V gene's germline CDR1 is MNHEY and CDR2 SVGEGT. V was trimmed by 3 bases and J by 3 bases, leaving 11 bases between them. Partial CDR3 DNA: TGTGCCAGCAGTTATTCTCGCGGGCCTAATGAAAAA. Its protein is CASSYSRGPNEK. The whole CDR3 reads CASSYSRGPNEKLFF.

Ten or more counts support this clone. The CDR3 extends 3 residues past the end of the read, so its final part is completed from the germline J gene. This rearrangement joins TRBV18 to TRBJ2-1; D may be TRBD1 (5 bases). Trimming stripped 6 bases from V and 7 bases from J, with 16 bases between. This CDR3 has 14 residues. Germline V gives CDR1 KGHSH, CDR2 LQKENI. CDR3 protein: CASSSSQGRNEQFF. CDR3 bases read: TGTGCCAGCTCCTCTTCGCAGGGTCGGAATGAG.

This clone was seen many times. The CDR3 end is not reached by the read, which stops 3 residues before it; the germline J gene fills it in. This chain connects TRBV7-3 to TRBJ2-2, with TRBD1 matching 11 bases. J was trimmed by 1 base and V by 5 bases; bases with no gene match: 9. This CDR3 spans 18 amino acids. From germline, CDR1 is SGHTA and CDR2 FQGTGA. The DNA read from the CDR3 is TGTGCCAGCAGCCCACAACCGGGACAGGGGGTGAACACCGGGGAG. Encoded protein: CASSPQPGQGVNTGE. Given in full, the CDR3 is CASSPQPGQGVNTGELFF.

In its sample, this clone was seen many times. With the read ending 3 residues before the CDR3 end, the germline J gene is used to fill in that end. The chain has TRBV30 and TRBJ2-7, with TRBD1 identical over 9 bases. The length of the CDR3 is 14 residues. V was pared by 3 bases and J by 0 bases, with 3 bases of the junction left unmatched. The germline V gene has CDR1 GTSNPN and CDR2 SVGIG (reference sequence). The sequenced CDR3 bases are TGTGCCTGGAGGGACAGGGGCTACTCCTACGAG. Its protein product is CAWRDRGYSYE. The whole CDR3 sequence is CAWRDRGYSYEQYF.

Many counts were recorded for this clone. The read terminates 3 residues ahead of where the CDR3 ends, so the germline J gene completes it. J is TRBJ2-6 and V is TRBV5-1, with a tentative D call TRBD1 (6 bases). Germline CDR1 and CDR2: SGHRS and YFSETQ. V was shortened by 6 bases and J by 0 bases, with 16 bases between the two germline ends. This CDR3 is built from 17 residues. CDR3 region: CASKVETGYSGANVLTF. The sequenced part of the CDR3 DNA is TGCGCCAGCAAGGTAGAAACAGGGTACTCTGGGGCCAACGTC.

Comments on this clone: The sequence runs out 3 residues before the end of the CDR3; the remainder is reconstructed from the germline J gene. The chain couples TRBV7-9 to TRBJ2-7; D may be TRBD2 (6 bases). Germline V CDR1 and CDR2: SEHNR, FQNEAQ (reference sequence). This CDR3 contains 15 residues. Trimming removed 1 base at V and 6 bases at J, with 16 bases between. The CDR3: CASSLGSGVGGEQYF. The CDR3 bases that were read are TGTGCCAGCAGCTTAGGGAGTGGTGTGGGGGGCGAG.

This clone has more than one count but fewer than ten. The DNA ends 3 residues before the CDR3 does, and the rest of the CDR3 is filled in from the germline J gene. The J gene is TRBJ2-1, the V gene TRBV2, with TRBD2 identical over 9 bases. CDR3 length: 16 amino acids. V lost 4 bases, J lost 6 bases, and 10 bases stayed unmatched. Per germline, CDR1 SNHLY and CDR2 FYNNEI. Incomplete CDR3 DNA: TGTGCCAGCAGTGGCCAAGCGACTAGCGGATCCAATGAG. Amino acid sequence: CASSGQATSGSNE. The entire CDR3 protein is CASSGQATSGSNEQFF.

This clone was seen ten or more times. The read terminates 3 residues before the CDR3 end, so the remaining end is supplied by the germline J gene. The J gene is TRBJ2-7, the V gene TRBV7-2; D is unclear. The CDR3 has 15 amino acids. Germline V lookup: CDR1 SGHTA, CDR2 FQGNSA. The V gene lost 6 bases and the J gene lost 0 bases, with 15 bases spanning the gap. CDR3 DNA (partial): TGTGCCAGCAGTCCAATTTCAGCGAACTCCTACGAG. This codes for CASSPISANSYE. The CDR3 as a whole reads CASSPISANSYEQYF.

This clone was recorded at least ten times. Read coverage stops 3 residues before the CDR3 terminus; the germline J gene supplies the remainder. The genes are TRBV7-2 and TRBJ2-1, with TRBD2 as a possible D gene (6 bases). Germline V gives CDR1 SGHTA, CDR2 FQGNSA. This CDR3 is built from 14 residues. Trimming removed 5 bases at V and 7 bases at J, with 15 bases between. CDR3 region: CASSPFGGGNEQFF. CDR3 bases read: TGTGCCAGCAGCCCGTTTGGTGGGGGGAATGAG.

This clone was recorded at least ten times. The CDR3 goes on 3 residues after the read ends, and that part is filled in from the germline J gene. The chain has TRBV20-1 and TRBJ2-1; TRBD2 agrees at 10 bases. The CDR3 is 15 amino acids. J gave up 5 bases and V 6 bases, and 10 bases lay outside the gene matches. Germline CDR1 DFQATT, CDR2 SNEGSKA (reference sequence). CDR3 in amino acids: CSALQLAGLHNEQFF. CDR3 DNA (partial): TGCAGTGCCCTCCAACTAGCGGGACTACACAATGAG.

The table lists this clone with many counts. The read comes to an end 3 residues before the CDR3 does, leaving the germline J gene to fill in the end. The rearrangement joins TRBV7-9 to TRBJ2-2, with D possibly matching TRBD1 (7 bases). The CDR3 has 15 amino acids. Germline V gene sequence: CDR1 SEHNR, CDR2 FQNEAQ (reference sequence). Deletions cut 5 bases from V and 3 bases from J, with 13 bases between. This CDR3 is CASSQQGRHTGELFF. Incomplete CDR3 DNA: TGTGCCAGCAGCCAACAGGGGAGGCACACCGGGGAG. The full variable domain, completed using reference TRBV7-9 and TRBJ2-2, is DTGVSQNPRHKITKRGQNVTFRCDPISEHNRLYWYRQTLGQGPEFLTYFQNEAQLEKSRLLSDRFSAERPKGSFSTLEIQRTEQGDSAMYLCASSQQGRHTGELFFGEGSRLTVL.

This clone was counted many times. The read halts 3 residues ahead of the CDR3 end, with the missing end drawn from the germline J gene. The chain combines TRBV19 with TRBJ2-7; a possible D gene is TRBD2 (6 bases). Trimming left V 5 bases short and J 4 bases short, with 15 bases between. The CDR3 is made up of 14 amino acids. The germline gives CDR1 LNHDA, CDR2 SQIVND (reference sequence). CDR3 amino acids: CASSYGTSIYEQYF. CDR3 DNA (partial): TGTGCCAGTAGTTATGGGACTTCTATATACGAG.

This clone was seen ten or more times. From the germline J gene comes the end of the CDR3, since the read stops 3 residues before it. V is TRBV6-2 or TRBV6-3 and J is TRBJ1-1; possible D gene TRBD1, 6 bases. CDR3 length: 16 amino acids. The V gene's germline CDR1 is MNHEY and CDR2 SVGEGT. The V gene lost 2 bases and the J gene lost 2 bases, with 15 bases spanning the gap. CDR3 bases read: TGTGCCAGCAGTTACCTCTGGGGGCTTGGAAACACTGAA. This encodes CASSYLWGLGNTE. The whole CDR3 protein is CASSYLWGLGNTEAFF.

This clone was counted many times. The CDR3 is cut off 3 residues early in the read; its end comes from the germline J gene. The rearrangement links TRBV28 to TRBJ2-1; possible D gene TRBD2, 6 bases. Looked up from germline, CDR1 is MDHEN and CDR2 is SYDVKM. Trimming removed 2 bases from V and 4 bases from J, with 15 bases in between. The CDR3 runs 16 residues. The DNA read from the CDR3 is TGTGCCAGCAGTTTAATGGGTAGCGGATTTTACAATGAG. Translating gives CASSLMGSGFYNE. The whole CDR3 protein reads CASSLMGSGFYNEQFF.